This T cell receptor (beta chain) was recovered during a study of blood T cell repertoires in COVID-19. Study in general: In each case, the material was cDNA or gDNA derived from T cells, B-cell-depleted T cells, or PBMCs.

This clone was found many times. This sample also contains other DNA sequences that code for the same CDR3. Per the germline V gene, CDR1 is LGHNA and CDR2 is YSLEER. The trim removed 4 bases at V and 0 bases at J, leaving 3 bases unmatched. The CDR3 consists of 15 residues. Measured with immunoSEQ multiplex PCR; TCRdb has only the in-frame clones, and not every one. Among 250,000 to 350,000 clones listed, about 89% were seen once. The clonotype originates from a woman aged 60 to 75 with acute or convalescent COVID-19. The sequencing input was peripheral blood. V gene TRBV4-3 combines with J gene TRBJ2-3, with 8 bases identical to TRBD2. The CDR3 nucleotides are TGCGCCAGCAGCCCAACTAGCGGCAGCACAGATACGCAGTATTTT. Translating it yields CASSPTSGSTDTQYF.